These T cell receptor beta chains were read from a single sample in a study of Ad26.COV2.S vaccination and SARS-CoV-2 variants. Produced via immunoSEQ multiplex PCR; TCRdb's table is partial and in-frame only. The sample consists of roughly 500,000 clones, 87% of them appearing once. Sequencing used peripheral blood, obtained in a trial of Ad26.COV2.S vaccine versus placebo. The receptors derive from a person between 18 and 65 years old who received the Ad26.COV2.S COVID-19 vaccine or a placebo. Both conserved end residues are part of each CDR3. The D gene is left open where the match is weak. Only some rows state a clone size, as once, few, many or a class for expanded clones.

j_call: TRBJ1-4; v_call: TRBV12-3/TRBV12-4; d_call: NA; clone_size: NA; cdr3_aa: CASREQASNLFF; cdr3_nt: TGTGCCAGCAGGGAACAGGCGTCGAACCTGTTTTTT
j_call: TRBJ2-7; v_call: TRBV5-4; d_call: NA; clone_size: NA; cdr3_aa: CASSLAGSYEQYF; cdr3_nt: TGTGCCAGCAGCTTGGCAGGGAGTTACGAGCAGTACTTC
j_call: TRBJ1-1; v_call: TRBV5-4; d_call: NA; clone_size: NA; cdr3_aa: CASSTNVGGSLASAFF; cdr3_nt: TGTGCCAGCAGCACAAACGTGGGGGGTTCTCTCGCGTCGGCTTTCTTT
j_call: TRBJ1-6; v_call: TRBV28; d_call: NA; clone_size: NA; cdr3_aa: CASTDRLNSPLHF; cdr3_nt: TGTGCCAGCACCGACAGACTCAATTCACCCCTCCACTTT
j_call: TRBJ2-7; v_call: TRBV19; d_call: TRBD1; clone_size: NA; cdr3_aa: CASSRGSASGGVYEQYF; cdr3_nt: TGTGCCAGTAGTAGGGGTTCTGCGTCAGGGGGTGTCTACGAGCAGTACTTC
j_call: TRBJ1-1; v_call: TRBV5-4; d_call: TRBD1; clone_size: NA; cdr3_aa: CASSPARGAMNTEAFF; cdr3_nt: TGTGCCAGCAGCCCCGCCAGGGGGGCAATGAACACTGAAGCTTTCTTT
j_call: TRBJ1-5; v_call: TRBV5-1; d_call: NA; clone_size: NA; cdr3_aa: CASSLVGARGDQPQHF; cdr3_nt: TGCGCCAGCAGCTTGGTGGGGGCCCGTGGTGATCAGCCCCAGCATTTT
j_call: TRBJ1-1; v_call: TRBV5-4; d_call: NA; clone_size: NA; cdr3_aa: CASSRGAGTEAFF; cdr3_nt: TGTGCCAGCAGCCGAGGGGCCGGCACTGAAGCTTTCTTT
j_call: TRBJ2-1; v_call: TRBV19; d_call: NA; clone_size: once; cdr3_aa: CASSMRGWADSYNEQFF; cdr3_nt: TGTGCCAGTAGTATGCGTGGGTGGGCAGACTCCTACAATGAGCAGTTCTTC
j_call: TRBJ2-7; v_call: TRBV19; d_call: NA; clone_size: NA; cdr3_aa: CASSIPGVGAEQYF; cdr3_nt: TGTGCCAGTAGTATACCAGGGGTAGGGGCCGAGCAGTACTTC
j_call: TRBJ1-3; v_call: TRBV7-6; d_call: NA; clone_size: NA; cdr3_aa: CASSPRGTLSGNTIYF; cdr3_nt: TGTGCCAGCAGCCCTAGGGGGACTCTATCTGGAAACACCATATATTTT
j_call: TRBJ2-7; v_call: TRBV28; d_call: NA; clone_size: NA; cdr3_aa: CASSSEVYEQYF; cdr3_nt: TGTGCCAGCAGTTCGGAAGTCTACGAGCAGTACTTC
j_call: TRBJ1-1; v_call: TRBV28; d_call: TRBD1; clone_size: NA; cdr3_aa: CASSVGDRVIMNTEAFF; cdr3_nt: TGTGCCAGCTCTGTGGGGGACAGGGTTATCATGAACACTGAAGCTTTCTTT
j_call: TRBJ2-7; v_call: TRBV6-2/TRBV6-3; d_call: NA; clone_size: NA; cdr3_aa: CASSYGGFEQYF; cdr3_nt: TGTGCCAGCAGTTACGGAGGGTTCGAGCAGTACTTC
j_call: TRBJ2-1; v_call: TRBV5-1; d_call: TRBD2; clone_size: NA; cdr3_aa: CASSVASGITYNEQFF; cdr3_nt: TGCGCCAGCAGCGTAGCTAGCGGGATAACATACAATGAGCAGTTCTTC
j_call: TRBJ1-6; v_call: TRBV27; d_call: NA; clone_size: many; cdr3_aa: CASSFGDMPLHF; cdr3_nt: TGTGCCAGCAGTTTTGGGGACATGCCCCTCCACTTT
j_call: TRBJ1-3; v_call: TRBV14; d_call: NA; clone_size: NA; cdr3_aa: CASSQEDSYSLSGNTIYF; cdr3_nt: TGTGCCAGCAGCCAAGAGGATTCCTACAGCCTCTCTGGAAACACCATATATTTT
j_call: TRBJ1-6; v_call: TRBV28; d_call: NA; clone_size: NA; cdr3_aa: CASSFGQGNSPLHF; cdr3_nt: TGTGCCAGCAGTTTCGGGCAGGGGAATTCACCCCTCCACTTT
j_call: TRBJ2-1; v_call: TRBV7-9; d_call: NA; clone_size: NA; cdr3_aa: CASSFGGVVNEQFF; cdr3_nt: TGTGCCAGCAGCTTTGGCGGAGTTGTCAATGAGCAGTTCTTC
j_call: TRBJ1-1; v_call: TRBV11-2; d_call: NA; clone_size: NA; cdr3_aa: CASSLAMNTEAFF; cdr3_nt: TGTGCCAGCAGCTTAGCGATGAACACTGAAGCTTTCTTT
j_call: TRBJ1-2; v_call: TRBV5-4; d_call: NA; clone_size: NA; cdr3_aa: CASSLPNRDTYGYTF; cdr3_nt: TGTGCCAGCAGCCTCCCCAACCGGGACACCTATGGCTACACCTTC
j_call: TRBJ2-7; v_call: TRBV6-2/TRBV6-3; d_call: TRBD2; clone_size: NA; cdr3_aa: CASSGVKTSGSYEQYF; cdr3_nt: TGTGCCAGCAGTGGCGTCAAGACTAGCGGGAGTTACGAGCAGTACTTC
j_call: TRBJ2-3; v_call: TRBV12-3/TRBV12-4; d_call: NA; clone_size: few; cdr3_aa: CASTFSDTQYF; cdr3_nt: TGTGCCAGCACCTTCTCAGATACGCAGTATTTT
j_call: TRBJ2-7; v_call: TRBV6-5; d_call: TRBD2; clone_size: few; cdr3_aa: CASSYSPSGSYEQYF; cdr3_nt: TGTGCCAGCAGTTACTCCCCTAGCGGGAGCTACGAGCAGTACTTC